This TCR beta chain was recovered during a study of T cell changes during pregnancy in multiple sclerosis (dated by TCRdb to between 2017 and 2020). About the investigation overall: In women with multiple sclerosis, the researchers looked at how the T cell repertoire shifted as pregnancy progressed.

Via the germline V gene (reference sequence), CDR1 is LNHDA and CDR2 SQIVND. Including cysteine and phenylalanine, the CDR3 has 14 amino acids. Left in the record is the CDR3 DNA by itself, 42 bases read in frame from the first base. V is reduced by 10 bases and J by 5 bases, leaving a spacing of 20 bases between them. Preparation of the library involved the immunoSEQ multiplex PCR assay. TCRdb carries this immuneACCESS record with in-frame sequences only. Its versions omit some clonotypes, under half of them owing to an unresolved V gene in the studies checked, with the rest unexplained. This sample is represented by around 40,000 clones; around 93% of them were singletons. The top ten hold roughly 0.6% of the sample. With regard to this clone: Its antigen is currently not known. Base-call qualities are not available, and no considerably larger clone is one nucleotide away.

Sequencing was performed on CD4+ T cells from peripheral blood mononuclear cells, taken in the third trimester of pregnancy. The receptor chain draws on TRBV19 and TRBJ1-1; tentative D gene TRBD1, with 5 bases matching. The receptor was isolated from a female donor with multiple sclerosis, enrolled in a pregnancy study. The sequenced DNA: TGTGCCACTACTCATGGGCAGGGAGGTACTGAAGCTTTCTTT. Translated, it gives CATTHGQGGTEAFF.